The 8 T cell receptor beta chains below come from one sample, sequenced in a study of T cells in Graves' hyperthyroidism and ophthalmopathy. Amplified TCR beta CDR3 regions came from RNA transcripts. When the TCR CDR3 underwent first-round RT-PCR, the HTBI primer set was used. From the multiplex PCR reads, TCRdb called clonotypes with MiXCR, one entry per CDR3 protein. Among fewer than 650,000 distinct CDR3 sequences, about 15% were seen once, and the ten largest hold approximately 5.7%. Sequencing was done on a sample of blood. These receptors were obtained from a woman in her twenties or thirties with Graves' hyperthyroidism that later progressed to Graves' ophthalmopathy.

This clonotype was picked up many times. The CDR3 sequence: CAARQGNNEQFF. The CDR3 DNA follows: TGTGCCGCCCGACAGGGTAACAATGAGCAGTTCTTC. The rearrangement uses TRBV27 and TRBJ2-1, with 7 bases matching TRBD1. Looked up from germline, CDR1 is MNHEY and CDR2 is SMNVEV (reference sequence). With 11 bases clipped from V and 5 bases from J, the junction kept 6 bases outside the gene matches. This CDR3 is built from 12 residues.

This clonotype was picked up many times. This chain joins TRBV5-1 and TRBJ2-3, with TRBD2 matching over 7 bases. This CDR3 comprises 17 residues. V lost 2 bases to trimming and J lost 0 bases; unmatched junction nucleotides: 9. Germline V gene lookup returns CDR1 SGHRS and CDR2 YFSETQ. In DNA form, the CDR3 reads TGCGCCAGCAGCTTCCCCCCGGGGGGACGAAGCACAGATACGCAGTATTTT. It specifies CASSFPPGGRSTDTQYF.

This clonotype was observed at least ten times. This CDR3 reads CASSFGRGMNTEAFF. CDR3 DNA: TGCGCCAGCAGCTTCGGCAGGGGCATGAACACTGAAGCTTTCTTT. This sequence joins TRBV5-1 and TRBJ1-1, with D maybe TRBD1 (6 bases). From germline, CDR1 is SGHRS and CDR2 YFSETQ. V was cut by 2 bases and J by 0 bases, with 11 bases left in between. CDR3 length: 15 amino acids.

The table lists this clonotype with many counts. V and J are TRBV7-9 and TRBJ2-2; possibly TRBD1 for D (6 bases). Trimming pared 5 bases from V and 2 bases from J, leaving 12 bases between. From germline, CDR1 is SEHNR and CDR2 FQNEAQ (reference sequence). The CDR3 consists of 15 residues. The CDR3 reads CASSPRDTNTGELFF. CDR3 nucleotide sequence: TGTGCCAGCAGCCCCCGGGACACTAACACCGGGGAGCTGTTTTTT. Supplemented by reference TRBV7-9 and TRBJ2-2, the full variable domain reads DTGVSQNPRHKITKRGQNVTFRCDPISEHNRLYWYRQTLGQGPEFLTYFQNEAQLEKSRLLSDRFSAERPKGSFSTLEIQRTEQGDSAMYLCASSPRDTNTGELFFGEGSRLTVL.

As DNA, the CDR3 is TGTGCCAGCAGCTCTACCAGGCAGGGGACTGCAACTAATGAAAAACTGTTTTTT. This gives the protein CASSSTRQGTATNEKLFF. The chain links TRBV7-9 to TRBJ1-4; tentative D call: TRBD1 (6 bases). The germline V and J ends were trimmed by 4 bases and 0 bases, with 18 bases remaining between them. The CDR3 extends over 18 amino acids. Germline-derived CDR1 and CDR2 are SEHNR and FQNEAQ (reference sequence).

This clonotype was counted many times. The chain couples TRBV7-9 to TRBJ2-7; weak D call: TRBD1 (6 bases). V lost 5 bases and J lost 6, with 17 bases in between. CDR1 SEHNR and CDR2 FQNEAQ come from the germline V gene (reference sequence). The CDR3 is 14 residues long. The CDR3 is CASSRISTGLEQYF. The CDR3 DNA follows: TGTGCCAGCAGCCGAATCAGTACAGGGCTCGAGCAGTACTTC.

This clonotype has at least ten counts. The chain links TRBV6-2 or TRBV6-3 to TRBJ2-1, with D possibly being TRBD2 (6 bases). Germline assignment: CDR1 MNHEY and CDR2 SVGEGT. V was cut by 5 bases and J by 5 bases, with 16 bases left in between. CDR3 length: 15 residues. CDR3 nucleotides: TGTGCCAGCAGTCCCCAGGGACTCCCTAACAATGAGCAGTTCTTC. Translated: CASSPQGLPNNEQFF.

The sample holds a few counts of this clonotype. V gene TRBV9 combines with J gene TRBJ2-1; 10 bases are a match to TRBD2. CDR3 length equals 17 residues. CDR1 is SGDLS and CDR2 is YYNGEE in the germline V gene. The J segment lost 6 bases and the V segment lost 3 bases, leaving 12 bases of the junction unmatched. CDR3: CASSADAAGGPGNEQFF. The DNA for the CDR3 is TGTGCCAGCAGCGCGGACGCAGCGGGAGGGCCCGGCAATGAGCAGTTCTTC.